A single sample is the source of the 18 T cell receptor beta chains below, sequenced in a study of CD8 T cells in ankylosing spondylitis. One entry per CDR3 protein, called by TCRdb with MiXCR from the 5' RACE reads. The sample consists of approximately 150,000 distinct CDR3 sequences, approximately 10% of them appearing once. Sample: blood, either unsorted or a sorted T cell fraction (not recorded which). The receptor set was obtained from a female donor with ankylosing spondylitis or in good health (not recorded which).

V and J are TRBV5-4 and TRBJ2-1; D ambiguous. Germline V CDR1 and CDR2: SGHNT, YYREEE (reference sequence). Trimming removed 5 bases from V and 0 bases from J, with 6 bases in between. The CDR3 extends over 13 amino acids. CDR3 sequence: CASRETSYNEQFF. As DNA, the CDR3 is TGTGCCAGCAGGGAGACCTCCTACAATGAGCAGTTCTTC.

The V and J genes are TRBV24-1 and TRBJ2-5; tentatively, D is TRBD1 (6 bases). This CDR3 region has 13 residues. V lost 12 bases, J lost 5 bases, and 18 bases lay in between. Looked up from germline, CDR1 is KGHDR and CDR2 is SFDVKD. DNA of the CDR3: TGTGCCGTGCTTCAGGGGAGTGGGGAGACCCAGTACTTC. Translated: CAVLQGSGETQYF.

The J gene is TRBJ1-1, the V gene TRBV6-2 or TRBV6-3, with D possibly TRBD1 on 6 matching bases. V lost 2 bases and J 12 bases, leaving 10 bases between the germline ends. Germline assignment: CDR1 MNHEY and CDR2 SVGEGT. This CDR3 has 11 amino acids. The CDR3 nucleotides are TGTGCCAGCAGTTACACAGGGAGGACTTTCTTT. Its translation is CASSYTGRTFF.

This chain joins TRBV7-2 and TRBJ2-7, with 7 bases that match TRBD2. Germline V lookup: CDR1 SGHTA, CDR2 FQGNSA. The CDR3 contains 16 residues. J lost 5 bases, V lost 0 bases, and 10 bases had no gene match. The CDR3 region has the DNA TGTGCCAGCAGCTTAGCGGTTGGACTAGGTCCCAACGAGCAGTACTTC. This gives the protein CASSLAVGLGPNEQYF. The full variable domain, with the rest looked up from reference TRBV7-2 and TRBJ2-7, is GAGVSQSPSNKVTEKGKDVELRCDPISGHTALYWYRQSLGQGLEFLIYFQGNSAPDKSGLPSDRFSAERTGGSVSTLTIQRTQQEDSAVYLCASSLAVGLGPNEQYFGPGTRLTVT.

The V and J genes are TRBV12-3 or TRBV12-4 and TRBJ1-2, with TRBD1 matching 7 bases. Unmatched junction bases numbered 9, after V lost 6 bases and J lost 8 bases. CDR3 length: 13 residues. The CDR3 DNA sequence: TGTGCCAGCAGCGACAGGGCCTTTTGGGGCTACACCTTC. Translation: CASSDRAFWGYTF.

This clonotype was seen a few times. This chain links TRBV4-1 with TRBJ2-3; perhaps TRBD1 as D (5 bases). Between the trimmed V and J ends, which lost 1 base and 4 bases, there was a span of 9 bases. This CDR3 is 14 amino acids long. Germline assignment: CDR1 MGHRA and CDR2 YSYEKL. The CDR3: CASSQAWGADTQYF. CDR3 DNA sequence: TGCGCCAGCAGCCAAGCGTGGGGCGCAGATACGCAGTATTTT.

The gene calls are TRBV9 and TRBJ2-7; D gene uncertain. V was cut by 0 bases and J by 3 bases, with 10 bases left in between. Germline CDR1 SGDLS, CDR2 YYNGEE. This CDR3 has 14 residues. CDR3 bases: TGTGCCAGCAGCGTAGATTCCACAGACTACGAGCAGTACTTC. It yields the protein CASSVDSTDYEQYF.

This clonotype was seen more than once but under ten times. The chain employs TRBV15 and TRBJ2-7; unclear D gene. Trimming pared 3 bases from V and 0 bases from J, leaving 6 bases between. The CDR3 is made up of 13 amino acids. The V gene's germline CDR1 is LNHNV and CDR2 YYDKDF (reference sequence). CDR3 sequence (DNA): TGTGCCACCAGCAGTCTTAGCTCCTACGAGCAGTACTTC. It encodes CATSSLSSYEQYF.

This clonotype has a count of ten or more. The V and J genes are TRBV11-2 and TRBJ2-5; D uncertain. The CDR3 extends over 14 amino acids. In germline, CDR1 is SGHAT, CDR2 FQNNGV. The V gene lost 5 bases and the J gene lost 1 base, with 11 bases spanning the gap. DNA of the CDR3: TGTGCCAGCAGCCCCCCTTACGGCCAAGAGACCCAGTACTTC. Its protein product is CASSPPYGQETQYF.

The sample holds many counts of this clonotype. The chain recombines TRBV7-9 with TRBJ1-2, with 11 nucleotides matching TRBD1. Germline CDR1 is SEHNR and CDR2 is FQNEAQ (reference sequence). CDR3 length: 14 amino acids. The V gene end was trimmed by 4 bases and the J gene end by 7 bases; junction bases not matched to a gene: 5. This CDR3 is CASSSSGTGGGYTF. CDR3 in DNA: TGTGCCAGCAGCTCATCCGGGACAGGGGGTGGCTACACCTTC.

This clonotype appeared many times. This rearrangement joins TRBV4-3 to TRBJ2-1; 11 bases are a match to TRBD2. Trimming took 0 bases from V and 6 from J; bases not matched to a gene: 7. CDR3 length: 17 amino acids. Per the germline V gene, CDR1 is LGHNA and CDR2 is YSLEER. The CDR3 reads CASSQEGTSGRGNEQFF. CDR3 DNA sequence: TGCGCCAGCAGCCAAGAGGGTACTAGCGGGAGAGGCAATGAGCAGTTCTTC.

The CDR3 coding sequence is TGTGCCAGTACCTCAGGGTACACCGGGGAGCTGTTTTTT. It yields the protein CASTSGYTGELFF. This chain joins TRBV19 and TRBJ2-2, with TRBD1 as a possible D gene (5 bases). Germline V gene lookup returns CDR1 LNHDA and CDR2 SQIVND (reference sequence). This CDR3 contains 13 residues. Trimming cost V 7 bases and J 3 bases, with 9 bases left between them.

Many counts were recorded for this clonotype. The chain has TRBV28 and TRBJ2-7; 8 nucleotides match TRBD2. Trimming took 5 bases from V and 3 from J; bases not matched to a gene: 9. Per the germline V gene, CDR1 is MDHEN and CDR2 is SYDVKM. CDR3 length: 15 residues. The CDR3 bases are TGTGCCAGCAGTCCCCAAGAGGCGGGAGGCTACGAGCAGTACTTC. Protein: CASSPQEAGGYEQYF.

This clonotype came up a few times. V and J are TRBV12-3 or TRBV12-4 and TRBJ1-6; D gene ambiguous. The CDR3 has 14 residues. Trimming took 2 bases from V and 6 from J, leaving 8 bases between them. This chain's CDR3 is CASSLSQTNSPLHF. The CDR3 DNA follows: TGTGCCAGCAGTTTAAGTCAGACTAATTCACCCCTCCACTTT.

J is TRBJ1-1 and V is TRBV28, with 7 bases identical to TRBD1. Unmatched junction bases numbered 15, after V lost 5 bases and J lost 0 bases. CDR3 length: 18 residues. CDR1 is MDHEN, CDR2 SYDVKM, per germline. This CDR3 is CASSLPLDRPVMNTEAFF. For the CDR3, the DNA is TGTGCCAGCAGTCTCCCCTTGGACAGGCCAGTCATGAACACTGAAGCTTTCTTT. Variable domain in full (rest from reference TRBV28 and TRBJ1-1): DVKVTQSSRYLVKRTGEKVFLECVQDMDHENMFWYRQDPGLGLRLIYFSYDVKMKEKGDIPEGYSVSREKKERFSLILESASTNQTSMYLCASSLPLDRPVMNTEAFFGQGTRLTVV.

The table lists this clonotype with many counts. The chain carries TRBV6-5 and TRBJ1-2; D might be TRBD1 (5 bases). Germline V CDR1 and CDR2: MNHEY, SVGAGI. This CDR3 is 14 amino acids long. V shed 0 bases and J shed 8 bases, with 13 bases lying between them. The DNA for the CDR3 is TGTGCCAGCAGTTACTCCCCCTTGGGGGAGGGCTACACCTTC. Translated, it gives CASSYSPLGEGYTF.

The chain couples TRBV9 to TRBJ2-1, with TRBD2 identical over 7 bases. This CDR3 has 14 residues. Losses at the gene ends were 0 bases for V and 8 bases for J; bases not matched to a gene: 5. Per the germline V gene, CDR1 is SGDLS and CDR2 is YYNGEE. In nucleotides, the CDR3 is TGTGCCAGCAGCGTAGGGGGGAGGGTTGATGAGCAGTTCTTC. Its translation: CASSVGGRVDEQFF.

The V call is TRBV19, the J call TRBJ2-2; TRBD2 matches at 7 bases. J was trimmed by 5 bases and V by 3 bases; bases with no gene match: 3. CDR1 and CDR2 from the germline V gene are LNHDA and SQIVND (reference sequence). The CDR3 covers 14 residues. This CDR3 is CASSINGGTGELFF. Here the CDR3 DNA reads TGTGCCAGTAGTATTAACGGGGGGACCGGGGAGCTGTTTTTT.